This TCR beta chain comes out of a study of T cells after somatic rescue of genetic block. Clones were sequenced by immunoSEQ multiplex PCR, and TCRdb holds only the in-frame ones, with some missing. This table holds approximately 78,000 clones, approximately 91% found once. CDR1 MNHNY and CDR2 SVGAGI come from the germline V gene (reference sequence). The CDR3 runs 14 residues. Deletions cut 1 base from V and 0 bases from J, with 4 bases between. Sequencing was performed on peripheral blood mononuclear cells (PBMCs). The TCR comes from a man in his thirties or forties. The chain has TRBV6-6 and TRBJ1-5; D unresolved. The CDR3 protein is CASSYYPSNQPQHF. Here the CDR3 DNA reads TGTGCCAGCAGTTACTACCCTAGCAATCAGCCCCAGCATTTT.